This TCR beta chain was captured by sequencing in a study of cytomegalovirus exposure and HLA in healthy donors. Overall study context: An early release of data contained about 85 million unique TCRs, which came from HLA-typed donors. Study-level results: The presence/absence work took it that sequencing depth was about the same across donors. It was reportedly the case that the classifier diagnosed cytomegalovirus status with high specificity and sensitivity.

Regarding donors, all were healthy bone marrow donors. Losses at the gene ends were 5 bases for V and 6 bases for J; bases not matched to a gene: 9. The germline gives CDR1 MNHEY, CDR2 SVGAGI. The CDR3 extends over 15 amino acids. This clone was seen more than once but under ten times. As yet, its antigen is unknown. The PCR employed 60 Vbeta primers together with 13 Jbeta primers. The method was immunoSEQ multiplex PCR; TCRdb's version includes in-frame clones alone and lacks a portion of them. The sample shows 240,000 or so clones, around 80% of them seen only once. This receptor was obtained from a woman aged 55-69 years in good health and CMV-seropositive. Sequencing input: PBMCs. The chain recombines TRBV6-5 with TRBJ1-5, with 8 bases fitting TRBD1. The CDR3: CASSHGTGEVQPQHF. The CDR3 DNA follows: TGTGCCAGCAGTCACGGGACAGGTGAAGTTCAGCCCCAGCATTTT.